This T cell receptor (beta chain) is from a study of T cell repertoires in cytomegalovirus infection. Study context: Public signatures in TCR beta pointed to CMV infection and matching HLA type.

TCRdb recomputed calls from the reads with MiXCR, one row per CDR3 protein. This table holds 450,000 to 600,000 distinct CDR3 sequences, 30% to 40% found once. General observations from the study: The ex vivo response was dominated by HLA-C-restricted CMV-specific TCR beta clonotypes. There were carriers of CMV plus the relevant HLA, and cumulative public TCR beta family frequency identified them.

V shed 8 bases and J shed 12 bases, with 17 bases lying between them. Germline CDR1 is MNHEY and CDR2 is SMNVEV (reference sequence). The CDR3 contains 12 residues. On this clonotype itself: Its antigen remains unidentified.

The specimen was cultured PBMCs, collected from culture after CMV antigen stimulation. The V call is TRBV27, the J call TRBJ2-1; TRBD1 might be the D (5 bases). The TCR sequence derives from a human donor in good health (CMV status not recorded). Some clones in this sample may be carry-over from other donors' samples. The CDR3 DNA reads as TGTGCCAGCCGGAGCCGACGAACAGGGCAGTTCTTC. Amino acid sequence: CASRSRRTGQFF.